This entry is about one T cell receptor beta chain. Different DNA sequences within this sample yield the same CDR3. The data belong to a study of shared clonotypes between healthy human individuals. V lost 6 bases and J lost 5; bases outside the gene matches: 13. This CDR3 contains 16 residues. Germline V CDR1 and CDR2: SGHRS, YFSETQ. It was on ten immunoSEQ deep assay plates that unsorted PBMC DNA was sequenced. The data were produced by immunoSEQ multiplex PCR, yet TCRdb's version contains in-frame clones alone and is incomplete. This sample has fewer than 600,000 clones, with around 77% found just once. Adult donors, all healthy and HIV-negative, had no recent acute infections or vaccinations.

The sequenced material came from PBMCs. The chain links TRBV5-1 to TRBJ2-7, with 11 bases identical to TRBD2. This receptor was obtained from a woman aged 40 to 50 in good health. Some clones in this sample may be carry-over from other donors' samples. The CDR3 spells CASKTYSGRGGDEQYF. As DNA, the CDR3 is TGCGCCAGCAAAACTTATAGCGGGAGGGGGGGCGACGAGCAGTACTTC.